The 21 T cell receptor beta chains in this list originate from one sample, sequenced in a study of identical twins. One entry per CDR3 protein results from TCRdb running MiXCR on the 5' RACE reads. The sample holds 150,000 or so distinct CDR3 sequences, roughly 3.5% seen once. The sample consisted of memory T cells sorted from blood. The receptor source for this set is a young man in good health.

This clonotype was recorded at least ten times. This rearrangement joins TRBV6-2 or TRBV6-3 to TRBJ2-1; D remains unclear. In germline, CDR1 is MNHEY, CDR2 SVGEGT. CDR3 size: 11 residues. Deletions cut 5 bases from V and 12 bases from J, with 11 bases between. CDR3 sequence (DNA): TGTGCCAGCAGTGAGAGAAAGAGGCAGTTCTTC. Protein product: CASSERKRQFF.

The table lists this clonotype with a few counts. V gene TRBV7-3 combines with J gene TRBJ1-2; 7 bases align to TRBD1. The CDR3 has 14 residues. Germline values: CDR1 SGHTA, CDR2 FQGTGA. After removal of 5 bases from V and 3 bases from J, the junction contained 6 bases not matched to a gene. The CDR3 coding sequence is TGTGCCAGCAGCGAAGGCAGGGGGGACTATGGCTACACCTTC. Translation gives CASSEGRGDYGYTF.

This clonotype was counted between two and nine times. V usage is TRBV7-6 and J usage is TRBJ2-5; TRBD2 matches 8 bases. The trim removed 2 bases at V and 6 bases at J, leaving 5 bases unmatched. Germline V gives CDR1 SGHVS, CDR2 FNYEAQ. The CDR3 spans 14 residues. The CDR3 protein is CASSLKRESKTQYF. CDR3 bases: TGTGCCAGCAGCTTAAAGCGGGAGAGTAAGACCCAGTACTTC.

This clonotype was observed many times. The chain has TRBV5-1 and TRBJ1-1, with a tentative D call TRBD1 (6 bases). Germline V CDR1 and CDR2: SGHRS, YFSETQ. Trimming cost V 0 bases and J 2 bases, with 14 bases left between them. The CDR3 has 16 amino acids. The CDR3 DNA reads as TGCGCCAGCAGCTTGGTAGGGGGGACACAAAACACTGAAGCTTTCTTT. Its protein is CASSLVGGTQNTEAFF.

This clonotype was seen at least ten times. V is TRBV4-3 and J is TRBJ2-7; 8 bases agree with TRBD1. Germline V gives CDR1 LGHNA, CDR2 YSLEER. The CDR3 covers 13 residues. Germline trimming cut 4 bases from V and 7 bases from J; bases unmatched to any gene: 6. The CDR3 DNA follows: TGCGCCAGCAGCCGTATCAGGGGGCAAGAGCAGTACTTC. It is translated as CASSRIRGQEQYF.

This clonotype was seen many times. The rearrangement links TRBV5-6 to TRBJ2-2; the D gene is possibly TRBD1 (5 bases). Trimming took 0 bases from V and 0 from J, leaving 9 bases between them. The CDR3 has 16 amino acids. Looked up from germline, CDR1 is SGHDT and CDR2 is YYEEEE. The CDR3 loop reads CASSLGTSANTGELFF. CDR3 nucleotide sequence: TGTGCCAGCAGCTTGGGGACATCCGCGAACACCGGGGAGCTGTTTTTT.

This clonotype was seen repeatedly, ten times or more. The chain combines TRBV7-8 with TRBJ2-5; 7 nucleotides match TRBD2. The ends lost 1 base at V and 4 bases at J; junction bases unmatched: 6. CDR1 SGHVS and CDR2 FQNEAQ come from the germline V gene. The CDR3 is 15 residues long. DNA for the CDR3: TGTGCCAGCAGCTTAGAGCGGGGAGAGACAGAGACCCAGTACTTC. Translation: CASSLERGETETQYF.

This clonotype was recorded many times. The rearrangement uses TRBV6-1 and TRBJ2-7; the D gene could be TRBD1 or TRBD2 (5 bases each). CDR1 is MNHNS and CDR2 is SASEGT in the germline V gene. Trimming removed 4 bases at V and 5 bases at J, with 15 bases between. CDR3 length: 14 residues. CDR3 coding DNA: TGTGCCAGCAGTGGGGACCGCGGTCGGGACGAGCAGTACTTC. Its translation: CASSGDRGRDEQYF.

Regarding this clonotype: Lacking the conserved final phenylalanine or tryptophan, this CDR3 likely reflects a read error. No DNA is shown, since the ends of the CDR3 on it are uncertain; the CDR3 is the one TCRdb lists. Here the CDR3 reads CASSPGPRQGKNIQCC. This chain uses TRBV18 with TRBJ2-4; the tabulated D call, TRBD1, remains unverified against the DNA. Germline assignment: CDR1 KGHSH and CDR2 LQKENI. Both ends counted, the CDR3 spans 16 residues.

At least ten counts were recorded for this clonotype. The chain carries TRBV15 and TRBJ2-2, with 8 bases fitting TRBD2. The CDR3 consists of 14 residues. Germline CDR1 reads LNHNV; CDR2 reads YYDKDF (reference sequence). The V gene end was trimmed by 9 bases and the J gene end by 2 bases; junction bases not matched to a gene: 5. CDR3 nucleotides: TGTGCCACTAGTAGCGGGACTAACACCGGGGAGCTGTTTTTT. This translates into CATSSGTNTGELFF.

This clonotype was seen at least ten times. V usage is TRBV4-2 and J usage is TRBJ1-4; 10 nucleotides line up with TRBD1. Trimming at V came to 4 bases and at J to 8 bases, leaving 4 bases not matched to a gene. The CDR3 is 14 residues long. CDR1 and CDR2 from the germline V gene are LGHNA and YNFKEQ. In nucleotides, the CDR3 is TGTGCCAGCAGCCGGACAGGGGGTCGGGAAAAACTGTTTTTT. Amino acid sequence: CASSRTGGREKLFF.

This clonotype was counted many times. For the CDR3, the DNA is TGTGCCAGCAGCCCGATTCCGGGACAGGGAAGAGTCACCATATATTTT. It codes for CASSPIPGQGRVTIYF. This chain links TRBV12-3 or TRBV12-4 with TRBJ1-3, with 9 bases that match TRBD1. There are 16 residues in the CDR3. V dropped 6 bases and J dropped 9; count of bases not matched to a gene: 15.

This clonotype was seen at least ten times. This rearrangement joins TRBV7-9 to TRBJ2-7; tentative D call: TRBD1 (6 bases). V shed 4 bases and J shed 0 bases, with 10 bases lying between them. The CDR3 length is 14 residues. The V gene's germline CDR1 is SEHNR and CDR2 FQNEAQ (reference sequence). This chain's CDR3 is CASSSTGSSYEQYV. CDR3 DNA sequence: TGTGCCAGCAGCTCTACAGGGAGCTCCTACGAGCAGTACGTC.

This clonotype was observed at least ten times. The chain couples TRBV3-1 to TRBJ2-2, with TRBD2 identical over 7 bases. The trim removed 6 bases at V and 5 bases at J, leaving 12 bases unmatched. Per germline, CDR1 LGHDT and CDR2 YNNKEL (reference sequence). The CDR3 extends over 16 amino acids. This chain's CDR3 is CASRPGSSGGTGELFF. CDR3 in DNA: TGTGCCAGCAGGCCGGGTTCTTCGGGGGGAACCGGGGAGCTGTTTTTT.

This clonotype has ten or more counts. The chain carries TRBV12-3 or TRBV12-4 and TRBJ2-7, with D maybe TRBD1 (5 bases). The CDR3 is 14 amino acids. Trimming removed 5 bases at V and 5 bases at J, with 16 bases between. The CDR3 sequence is CASSPNTGMDEQYF. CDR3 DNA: TGTGCCAGCAGTCCCAACACAGGTATGGACGAGCAGTACTTC.

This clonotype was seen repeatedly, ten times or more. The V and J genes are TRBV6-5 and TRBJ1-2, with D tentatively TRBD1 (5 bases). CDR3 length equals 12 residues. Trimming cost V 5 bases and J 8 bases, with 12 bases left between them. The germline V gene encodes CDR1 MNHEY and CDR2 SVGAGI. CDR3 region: CASSDQGLGYTF. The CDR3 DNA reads TGTGCCAGCAGTGACCAGGGATTAGGCTACACCTTC.

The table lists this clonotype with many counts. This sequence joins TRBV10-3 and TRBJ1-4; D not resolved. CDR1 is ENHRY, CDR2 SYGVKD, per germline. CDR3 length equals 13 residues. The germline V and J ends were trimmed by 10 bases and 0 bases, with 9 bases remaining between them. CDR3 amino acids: CATWGATNEKLFF. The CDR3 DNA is TGTGCCACCTGGGGAGCAACTAATGAAAAACTGTTTTTT.

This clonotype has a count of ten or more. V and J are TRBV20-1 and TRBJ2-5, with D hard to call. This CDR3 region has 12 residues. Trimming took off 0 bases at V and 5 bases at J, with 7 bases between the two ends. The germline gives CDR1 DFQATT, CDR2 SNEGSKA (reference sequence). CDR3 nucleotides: TGCAGTGCTAGAGATCTGCTTGAGACCCAGTACTTC. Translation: CSARDLLETQYF.

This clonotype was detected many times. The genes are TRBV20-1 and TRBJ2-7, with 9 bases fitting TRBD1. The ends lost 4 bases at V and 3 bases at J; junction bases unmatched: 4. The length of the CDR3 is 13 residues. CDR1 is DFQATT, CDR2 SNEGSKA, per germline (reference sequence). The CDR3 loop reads CSAKGQGFYEQYF. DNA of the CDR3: TGCAGTGCTAAGGGACAGGGATTCTACGAGCAGTACTTC.

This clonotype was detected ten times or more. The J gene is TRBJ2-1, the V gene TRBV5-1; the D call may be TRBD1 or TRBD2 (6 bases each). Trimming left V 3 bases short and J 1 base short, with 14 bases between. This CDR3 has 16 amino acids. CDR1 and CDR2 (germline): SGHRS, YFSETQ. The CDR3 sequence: CASSSPQGRSYNEQFF. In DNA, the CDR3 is TGCGCCAGCAGCTCCCCCCAGGGGAGGTCCTACAATGAGCAGTTCTTC.

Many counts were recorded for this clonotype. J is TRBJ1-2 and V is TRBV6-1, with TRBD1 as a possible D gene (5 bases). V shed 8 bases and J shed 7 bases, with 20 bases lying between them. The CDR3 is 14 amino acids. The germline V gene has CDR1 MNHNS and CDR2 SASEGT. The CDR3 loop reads CASHGPQGIAGYTF. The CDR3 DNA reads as TGTGCCAGCCACGGGCCCCAGGGAATAGCTGGCTACACCTTC.